These 31 T cell receptor beta chains came from one sample sequenced in a study of Ad26.COV2.S vaccination and SARS-CoV-2 variants. Specified treatment: around 19 received Ad26.COV2.S at low or high dose, single or two shots; about 5 received placebo; per-sample allocation not given. Material that was analyzed had been drawn on day 63 after the first vaccine or placebo injection. Produced via immunoSEQ multiplex PCR; TCRdb's table is partial and in-frame only. This sample has some 420,000 clones; 88% occur once, and the top ten carry 3.6%. Source: peripheral blood, taken in a trial of Ad26.COV2.S vaccine versus placebo. The receptors were gathered from a person between 18 and 65 years old who received the Ad26.COV2.S COVID-19 vaccine or a placebo.

The chain uses TRBV29-1 and TRBJ2-3; 7 bases map to TRBD1. CDR3 length equals 12 residues. Germline V gene lookup returns CDR1 SQVTM and CDR2 ANQGSEA. V lost 3 bases, J lost 6 bases, and 3 bases stayed unmatched. Written as DNA, the CDR3 is TGCAGCGTTGACCTACAGGGGGATACGCAGTATTTT. This codes for CSVDLQGDTQYF.

V gene TRBV30 combines with J gene TRBJ1-2; maybe TRBD1 (6 bases). The CDR3 runs 11 residues. Germline-derived CDR1 and CDR2 are GTSNPN and SVGIG (reference sequence). Trimming removed 4 bases from V and 7 bases from J, with 10 bases in between. DNA for the CDR3: TGTGCCTGGAATAGGGGGATTGGCTACACCTTC. Protein: CAWNRGIGYTF.

Written as DNA, the CDR3 is TGTGCCAGCAGACCCGACAGGAATGAAAAACTGTTTTTT. Protein sequence: CASRPDRNEKLFF. V usage is TRBV6-5 and J usage is TRBJ1-4; tentatively, D is TRBD1 (6 bases). Germline CDR1 reads MNHEY; CDR2 reads SVGAGI. The CDR3 runs 13 residues. V was pared by 6 bases and J by 5 bases, with 10 bases between.

This chain links TRBV7-2 with TRBJ1-1; D possibly corresponds to TRBD1 (5 bases). CDR1 and CDR2 from the germline V gene are SGHTA and FQGNSA. V lost 4 bases and J 6 bases, leaving 12 bases between the germline ends. The CDR3 consists of 13 residues. The CDR3 region has the DNA TGTGCCAGCAGCTCTCAAGGGGCGGCTGAAGCTTTCTTT. It yields the protein CASSSQGAAEAFF. The full variable domain, completed using reference TRBV7-2 and TRBJ1-1, is GAGVSQSPSNKVTEKGKDVELRCDPISGHTALYWYRQSLGQGLEFLIYFQGNSAPDKSGLPSDRFSAERTGGSVSTLTIQRTQQEDSAVYLCASSSQGAAEAFFGQGTRLTVV.

The chain uses TRBV28 and TRBJ2-7; a possible D gene is TRBD1 (5 bases). Per germline, CDR1 MDHEN and CDR2 SYDVKM. This CDR3 comprises 14 residues. Trimming took off 7 bases at V and 2 bases at J, with 15 bases between the two ends. The CDR3 coding sequence is TGTGCCAGCATTCCGGCCGGACACCCCTACGAGCAGTACTTC. It is translated as CASIPAGHPYEQYF.

J is TRBJ1-4 and V is TRBV4-1, with TRBD1 matching 8 bases. The CDR3 covers 16 residues. Germline V gene sequence: CDR1 MGHRA, CDR2 YSYEKL. Trimming removed 7 bases from V and 7 bases from J; junction bases left unmatched: 14. CDR3 nucleotides: TGCGCCAGCACAAAAACTTCAGGGGGCAGGGGTGAAAAACTGTTTTTT. The encoded protein is CASTKTSGGRGEKLFF.

V usage is TRBV19 and J usage is TRBJ1-5, with D perhaps TRBD1 (6 bases). The V end lost 1 base, the J end lost 3 bases, and 10 bases lay between the germline ends. Germline V lookup: CDR1 LNHDA, CDR2 SQIVND (reference sequence). The CDR3 has 15 residues. The CDR3 DNA reads as TGTGCCAGTAGTATAGGGGACATCGACAATCAGCCCCAGCATTTT. It yields the protein CASSIGDIDNQPQHF.

The gene calls are TRBV9 and TRBJ1-4; D is unresolved. V lost 0 bases to trimming and J lost 7 bases, with 13 bases between them. There are 15 residues in the CDR3. Germline CDR1 reads SGDLS; CDR2 reads YYNGEE. CDR3 bases: TGTGCCAGCAGCGTAGTAGGAGGGCTGAGTGAAAAACTGTTTTTT. Protein sequence: CASSVVGGLSEKLFF.

The chain is built from TRBV7-3 and TRBJ1-2; TRBD1 is a possible D gene (5 bases). Germline values: CDR1 SGHTA, CDR2 FQGTGA. The CDR3 spans 15 residues. V dropped 5 bases and J dropped 0 bases, with 13 bases sitting between them. CDR3 coding DNA: TGTGCCAGCAGCCCGGGGACGGGACCTAACTATGGCTACACCTTC. This translates into CASSPGTGPNYGYTF.

Points on this clone: Relative to the germline gene, one junction end is altered; a read error may explain this. The chain recombines TRBV5-1 with TRBJ2-7, with a weak D call TRBD1 (6 bases). The germline CDR1 and CDR2 sequences are SGHRS and YFSETQ. This CDR3 region has 13 residues. This chain's CDR3 is CASSLEWGRRLDF. The CDR3 DNA is TGCGCCAGCAGCTTGGAGTGGGGGCGCAGGTTGGACTTC.

The chain links TRBV10-1 to TRBJ1-1; TRBD1 agrees at 9 bases. V lost 5 bases, J lost 5 bases, and 6 bases stayed unmatched. The germline gives CDR1 WNHNN, CDR2 SYGVQD (reference sequence). The CDR3 totals 14 residues. The CDR3 is CASSQDRGRTEAFF. In DNA, the CDR3 is TGCGCCAGCAGTCAGGACAGGGGAAGGACTGAAGCTTTCTTT.

CDR3 region: CASRADSSNTGELFF. CDR3 nucleotide sequence: TGCGCCAGTAGAGCGGACAGTTCGAACACCGGGGAGCTGTTTTTT. The V call is TRBV5-1, the J call TRBJ2-2, with TRBD1 as a possible D gene (6 bases). The CDR3 runs 15 residues. V lost 8 bases, J lost 0 bases, and 14 bases lay in between. Germline CDR1 SGHRS, CDR2 YFSETQ.

The chain uses TRBV25-1 and TRBJ2-6, with D perhaps matching TRBD1 (5 bases). The CDR3 totals 17 residues. Germline CDR1 reads MGHDK; CDR2 reads SYGVNS. Between the trimmed V and J ends, which lost 1 base and 0 bases, there was a span of 10 bases. The CDR3 reads CASSEWGGSSGANVLTF. The CDR3 DNA is TGTGCCAGCAGTGAATGGGGCGGCAGCTCTGGGGCCAACGTCCTGACTTTC. The whole variable domain, remainder taken from reference TRBV25-1 and TRBJ2-6, is EADIYQTPRYLVIGTGKKITLECSQTMGHDKMYWYQQDPGMELHLIHYSYGVNSTEKGDLSSESTVSRIRTEHFPLTLESARPSHTSQYLCASSEWGGSSGANVLTFGAGSRLTVL.

The V gene is TRBV5-8, the J gene TRBJ2-3; D perhaps matches TRBD2 (7 bases). Germline loops: CDR1 SGHTS, CDR2 YDEGEE. V lost 5 bases, J lost 4 bases, and 23 bases lay in between. CDR3 length equals 17 residues. The CDR3 DNA sequence: TGTGCCAGCAGACACGCTCGCGGGGGCGGGTCGTCAGATACGCAGTATTTT. It encodes CASRHARGGGSSDTQYF.

The chain carries TRBV7-9 and TRBJ2-7; D assignment may be TRBD1 or TRBD2 (7 bases each). From germline, CDR1 is SEHNR and CDR2 FQNEAQ (reference sequence). CDR3 length: 11 amino acids. V was cut by 8 bases and J by 9 bases, with 14 bases left in between. The CDR3 coding sequence is TGTGCCAGCGGGAGGGGGCTGGGGCAGTACTTC. Protein product: CASGRGLGQYF.

The V call is TRBV11-2, the J call TRBJ2-7; D unclear. With 5 bases removed from V and 4 bases from J, the gap between germline ends came to 15 bases. The germline V gene has CDR1 SGHAT and CDR2 FQNNGV. The length of the CDR3 is 14 residues. CDR3 sequence: CASSQAPTSYEQYF. CDR3 in DNA: TGTGCCAGCAGCCAAGCCCCAACCTCTTACGAGCAGTACTTC. Drawing the rest from reference TRBV11-2 and TRBJ2-7, the complete variable domain is EAGVAQSPRYKIIEKRQSVAFWCNPISGHATLYWYQQILGQGPKLLIQFQNNGVVDDSQLPKDRFSAERLKGVDSTLKIQPAKLEDSAVYLCASSQAPTSYEQYFGPGTRLTVT.

This chain links TRBV4-1 with TRBJ1-2; D is perhaps TRBD1 (5 bases). CDR3 length equals 16 residues. The V end lost 4 bases, the J end lost 0 bases, and 15 bases lay between the germline ends. In germline, CDR1 is MGHRA, CDR2 YSYEKL. CDR3 sequence: CASSPLGTDPNYGYTF. Written as DNA, the CDR3 is TGCGCCAGCAGCCCCCTCGGGACCGACCCTAACTATGGCTACACCTTC.

V and J are TRBV2 and TRBJ1-2; maybe TRBD1 (5 bases). Germline V gives CDR1 SNHLY, CDR2 FYNNEI. This CDR3 contains 15 residues. The V and J ends lost 3 bases and 4 bases respectively, with 15 bases between them. This chain's CDR3 is CASSEGVEWVYGYTF. CDR3 nucleotide sequence: TGTGCCAGCAGTGAGGGGGTCGAATGGGTCTATGGCTACACCTTC.

V usage is TRBV12-1 and J usage is TRBJ1-6. TRBV12-1 is described as a pseudogene. This CDR3 has 14 residues. CDR3 protein: CASSGSSYNSPLHF. CDR3 DNA sequence: TGTGCCAGCTCCGGAAGCTCCTATAATTCACCCCTCCACTTT.

The genes are TRBV11-2 and TRBJ2-7; D is undetermined. CDR1 is SGHAT, CDR2 FQNNGV, per germline. This CDR3 region has 15 residues. Trimming removed 3 bases from V and 0 bases from J, with 12 bases in between. CDR3 protein: CASSLFPGLSYEQYF. CDR3 sequence (DNA): TGTGCCAGCAGCTTGTTTCCGGGCCTCTCCTACGAGCAGTACTTC.

This chain uses TRBV7-3 with TRBJ2-1; 11 bases agree with TRBD1. This CDR3 comprises 15 residues. Germline trimming cut 6 bases from V and 6 bases from J; bases unmatched to any gene: 7. Germline V gene data show CDR1 as SGHTA and CDR2 as FQGTGA. The CDR3 DNA reads as TGTGCCAGCAGTCCGGACAGGGGGCATATCAATGAGCAGTTCTTC. Its translation: CASSPDRGHINEQFF.

A single count supports this clone. The CDR3 is CASSVLAYNQPQHF. The CDR3 region has the DNA TGTGCCAGCAGTGTTCTAGCCTACAATCAGCCCCAGCATTTT. The gene calls are TRBV2 and TRBJ1-5; D is ambiguous. Germline lookup yields CDR1 SNHLY and CDR2 FYNNEI. Trimming took 4 bases from V and 3 from J, leaving 10 bases between them. This CDR3 region has 14 residues. Using reference TRBV2 and TRBJ1-5 for the parts outside the CDR3, the full variable domain is EPEVTQTPSHQVTQMGQEVILRCVPISNHLYFYWYRQILGQKVEFLVSFYNNEISEKSEIFDDQFSVERPDGSNFTLKIRSTKLEDSAMYFCASSVLAYNQPQHFGDGTRLSIL.

V gene TRBV20-1 combines with J gene TRBJ2-3; D gene ambiguous. V was clipped by 3 bases and J by 2 bases, with 3 bases between them. The CDR3 runs to 11 residues. The germline V gene encodes CDR1 DFQATT and CDR2 SNEGSKA (reference sequence). The CDR3 spells CSASPTDTQYF. The CDR3 nucleotides read TGCAGTGCTAGTCCCACAGATACGCAGTATTTT.

This chain links TRBV6-6 with TRBJ1-6, with a possible D match to TRBD1 (5 bases). Trimming took off 5 bases at V and 6 bases at J, with 20 bases between the two ends. This CDR3 contains 17 residues. CDR1 is MNHNY, CDR2 SVGAGI, per germline (reference sequence). Here the CDR3 DNA reads TGTGCCAGCAGTCCTTCTAAAGACCAGAGGGGTAATTCACCCCTCCACTTT. It is translated as CASSPSKDQRGNSPLHF.

The rearrangement links TRBV6-4 to TRBJ2-5, with D possibly being TRBD1 or TRBD2 (5 bases each). The CDR3 has 13 amino acids. Germline V lookup: CDR1 MRHNA, CDR2 SNTAGT. Trimming removed 6 bases from V and 1 base from J, with 9 bases in between. The CDR3 DNA reads as TGTGCCAGCAGGGGACGGATCCAAGAGACCCAGTACTTC. It codes for CASRGRIQETQYF.

The chain employs TRBV11-2 and TRBJ2-3; D is ambiguous. Trimming stripped 1 base from V and 4 bases from J, with 9 bases between. The germline V gene encodes CDR1 SGHAT and CDR2 FQNNGV. The CDR3 is 14 amino acids. The CDR3 nucleotides read TGTGCCAGCAGCTTAGCTGGGTTAGCAGATACGCAGTATTTT. It codes for CASSLAGLADTQYF.

The genes are TRBV7-2 and TRBJ1-1; D gene uncertain. Germline CDR1 reads SGHTA; CDR2 reads FQGNSA. This CDR3 comprises 13 residues. The germline V and J ends were trimmed by 4 bases and 3 bases, with 9 bases remaining between them. The CDR3 DNA reads as TGTGCCAGCAGCTCGACACCGTACACTGAAGCTTTCTTT. Translated, it gives CASSSTPYTEAFF.

The CDR3: CATSRALRDNEQYF. CDR3 in DNA: TGTGCCACCAGCCGAGCCCTCAGGGATAACGAGCAGTACTTC. The V and J genes are TRBV6-5 and TRBJ2-7, with D possibly being TRBD1 (5 bases). CDR1 is MNHEY and CDR2 is SVGAGI in the germline V gene. CDR3 length: 14 amino acids. V shed 10 bases and J shed 5 bases, with 21 bases lying between them.

The V and J genes are TRBV7-2 and TRBJ2-5, with D perhaps TRBD2 (6 bases). Germline CDR1 SGHTA, CDR2 FQGNSA. The CDR3 length is 14 residues. The V gene lost 5 bases and the J gene lost 5 bases, with 15 bases spanning the gap. CDR3 protein: CASSPEGKRETQYF. The CDR3 region has the DNA TGTGCCAGCAGCCCGGAGGGGAAACGGGAGACCCAGTACTTC.

The chain employs TRBV6-2 or TRBV6-3 and TRBJ2-7; D uncertain. CDR1 and CDR2 from the germline V gene are MNHEY and SVGEGT. V was pared by 2 bases and J by 7 bases, with 12 bases between. The CDR3 is made up of 13 amino acids. The CDR3 loop is CASSYGRLREQYF. In DNA form, the CDR3 reads TGTGCCAGCAGTTACGGCAGGCTGCGTGAGCAGTACTTC.

The chain has TRBV19 and TRBJ1-5; 8 bases align to TRBD1. CDR1 and CDR2 (germline): LNHDA, SQIVND (reference sequence). This CDR3 has 13 residues. The V segment lost 9 bases and the J segment 10 bases; nucleotides outside the gene matches: 11. The CDR3 region has the DNA TGTGCCAGCGACGGACAGGGAGGTGGACCCCAGCATTTT. Translating it yields CASDGQGGGPQHF.